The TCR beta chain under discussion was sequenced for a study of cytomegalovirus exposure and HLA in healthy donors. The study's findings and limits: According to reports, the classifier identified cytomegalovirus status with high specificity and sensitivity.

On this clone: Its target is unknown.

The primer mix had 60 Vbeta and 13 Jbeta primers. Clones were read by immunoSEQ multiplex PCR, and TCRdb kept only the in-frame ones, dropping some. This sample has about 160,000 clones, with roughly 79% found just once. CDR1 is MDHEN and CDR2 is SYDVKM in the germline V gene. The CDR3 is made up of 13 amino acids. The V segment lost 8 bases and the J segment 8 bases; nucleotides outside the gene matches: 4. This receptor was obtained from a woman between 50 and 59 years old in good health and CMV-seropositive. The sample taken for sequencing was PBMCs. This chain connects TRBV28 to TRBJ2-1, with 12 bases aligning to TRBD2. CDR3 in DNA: TGTGCCAGCCTAGCGGGGGGGCCGGATGAGCAGTTCTTC. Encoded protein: CASLAGGPDEQFF.